One and the same sample provided the 2 T cell receptor beta chains below, sequenced in a study of cytomegalovirus exposure and HLA in healthy donors. In the PCR, 60 Vbeta and 13 Jbeta primers were used. Sequencing was performed with immunoSEQ multiplex PCR; in TCRdb, only in-frame clones are kept and a portion is missing. The repertoire holds about 160,000 clones, with roughly 81% as singletons. The sample comprised PBMCs. All receptors come from a woman in her fifties or sixties in good health and CMV-seronegative.

The genes are TRBV7-2 and TRBJ2-2; 7 nucleotides align to TRBD2. Per the germline V gene, CDR1 is SGHTA and CDR2 is FQGNSA. The CDR3 loop spans 17 amino acids. V gave up 4 bases and J gave up 4 bases; unmatched junction bases: 12. The CDR3 DNA reads TGTGCCAGCAGCTCCACCCATTCTAGCGGAGCCACCGGGGAGCTGTTTTTT. As protein: CASSSTHSSGATGELFF.

CDR3 nucleotides: TGTGCCATCAGATTCAGGGAGGAGACTGAAGCTTTCTTT. Its protein is CAIRFREETEAFF. This chain links TRBV10-3 with TRBJ1-1, with D perhaps matching TRBD1 (5 bases). The germline CDR1 and CDR2 sequences are ENHRY and SYGVKD. V lost 6 bases to trimming and J lost 5 bases, with 13 bases between them. CDR3 length: 13 amino acids.